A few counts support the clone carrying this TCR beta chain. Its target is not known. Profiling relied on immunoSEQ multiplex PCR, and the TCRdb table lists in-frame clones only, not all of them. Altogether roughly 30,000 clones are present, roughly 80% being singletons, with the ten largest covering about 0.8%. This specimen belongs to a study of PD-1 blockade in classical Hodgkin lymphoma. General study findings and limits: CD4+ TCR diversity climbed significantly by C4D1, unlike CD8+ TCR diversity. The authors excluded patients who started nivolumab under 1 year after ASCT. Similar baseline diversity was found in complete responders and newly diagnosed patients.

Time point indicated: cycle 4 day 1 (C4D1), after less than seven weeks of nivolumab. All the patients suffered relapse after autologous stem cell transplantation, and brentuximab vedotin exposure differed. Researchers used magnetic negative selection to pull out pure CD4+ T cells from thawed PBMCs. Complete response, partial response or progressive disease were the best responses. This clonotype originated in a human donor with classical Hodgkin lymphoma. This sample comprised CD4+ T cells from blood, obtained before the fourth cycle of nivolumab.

The CDR3 region has the DNA TGTGCCAGTAGTACCGCCTCAGGGACCTACGAGCAGTACTTC. It translates to CASSTASGTYEQYF. The chain couples TRBV19 to TRBJ2-7, with D possibly TRBD1 on 5 matching bases. The CDR3 has 14 amino acids. V lost 4 bases and J lost 2, with 12 bases in between. Germline assignment: CDR1 LNHDA and CDR2 SQIVND (reference sequence).